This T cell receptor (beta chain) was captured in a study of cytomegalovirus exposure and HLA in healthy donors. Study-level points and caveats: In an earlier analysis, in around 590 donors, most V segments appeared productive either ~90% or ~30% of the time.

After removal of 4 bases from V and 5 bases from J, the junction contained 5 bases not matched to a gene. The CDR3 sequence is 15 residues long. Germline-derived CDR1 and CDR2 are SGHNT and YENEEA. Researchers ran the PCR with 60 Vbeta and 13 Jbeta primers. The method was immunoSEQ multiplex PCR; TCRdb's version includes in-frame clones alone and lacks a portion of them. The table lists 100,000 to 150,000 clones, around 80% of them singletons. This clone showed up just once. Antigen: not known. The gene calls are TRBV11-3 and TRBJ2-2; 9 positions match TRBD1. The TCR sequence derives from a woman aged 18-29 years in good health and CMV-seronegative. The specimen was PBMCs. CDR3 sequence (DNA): TGTGCCAGCAGCTCGGACAGGGGAGGGACCGGGGAGCTGTTTTTT. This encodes CASSSDRGGTGELFF.